This T cell receptor (beta chain) was identified in a study of T cells after somatic rescue of genetic block. Measured with immunoSEQ multiplex PCR; TCRdb has only the in-frame clones, and not every one. This repertoire shows 55,000 to 70,000 clones, 85% to 95% found once; its top ten account for about 2.7%. The TCR comes from a man aged 35 to 55. Material: peripheral blood mononuclear cells (PBMCs).

In DNA form, the CDR3 reads TGTGCCAGCAGCTTTGGGGGGAGCTCCTACAATGAGCAGTTCTTC. Its translation: CASSFGGSSYNEQFF. V is TRBV11-3 and J is TRBJ2-1; tentatively, D is TRBD2 (6 bases). Germline CDR1 reads SGHNT; CDR2 reads YENEEA. CDR3 length: 15 amino acids. V dropped 3 bases and J dropped 0 bases, with 9 bases sitting between them.